The T cell receptor (beta chain) under discussion was sequenced for a study of T-cell memory formation after mild COVID-19. Study-wide results and caveats: Clones shrinking from day 15 to 85 showed even CD4/CD8 mixes; later expanders tilted CD4+. The second-wave clones peaking on day 37 were not confirmed as SARS-CoV-2-specific.

This clonotype was seen only a few times. What it recognizes is unknown. This CDR3 contains 14 residues. Germline V lookup: CDR1 KGHDR, CDR2 SFDVKD. The ends lost 4 bases at V and 4 bases at J; junction bases unmatched: 4. 5'RACE primed from the constant segment yielded TCR alpha and TCR beta cDNA libraries bearing sample barcodes and UMIs. Each CDR3 protein gets one entry after TCRdb re-called the 5' RACE reads with MiXCR. Here the sample spans about 310,000 distinct CDR3 sequences, about 15% being singletons. The V gene is TRBV24-1, the J gene TRBJ2-3; 7 bases map to TRBD1. The receptor's source is a man between 18 and 35 years old who had mild COVID-19 (a few samples of this study predate the infection). Cell type and time point are not known. The sequenced sample consisted of PBMCs or a T cell subset sorted from them (not recorded which). Here the CDR3 reads CATSDRGNADTQYF. For the CDR3, the DNA is TGTGCCACCAGTGACAGGGGGAACGCAGATACGCAGTATTTT.